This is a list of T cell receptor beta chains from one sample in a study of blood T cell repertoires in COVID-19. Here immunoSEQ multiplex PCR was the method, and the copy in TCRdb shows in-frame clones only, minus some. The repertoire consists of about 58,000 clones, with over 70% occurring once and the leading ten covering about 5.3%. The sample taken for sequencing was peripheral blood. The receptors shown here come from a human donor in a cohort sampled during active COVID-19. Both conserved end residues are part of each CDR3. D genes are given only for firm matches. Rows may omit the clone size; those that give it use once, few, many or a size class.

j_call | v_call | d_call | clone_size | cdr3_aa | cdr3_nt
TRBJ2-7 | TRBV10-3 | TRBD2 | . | CAISESPSGSIRGEQYF | TGTGCCATCAGTGAGAGTCCTAGCGGGTCCATTCGTGGGGAGCAGTACTTC
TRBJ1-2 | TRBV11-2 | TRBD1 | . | CASSFDRGTGGYTF | TGTGCCAGCAGCTTTGACAGGGGGACAGGTGGCTACACCTTC
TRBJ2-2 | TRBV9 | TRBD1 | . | CASTPRDRVNTGELFF | TGTGCCAGCACCCCACGGGACAGGGTAAACACCGGGGAGCTGTTTTTT
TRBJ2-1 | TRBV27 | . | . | CASRTTRGYGSYNEQFF | TGTGCCAGCAGGACCACAAGGGGCTACGGATCCTACAATGAGCAGTTCTTC
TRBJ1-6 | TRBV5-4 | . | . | CASSLRDNSPLHF | TGTGCCAGCAGCCTCCGGGATAATTCACCCCTCCACTTT
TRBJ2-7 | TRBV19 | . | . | CASSLQGRGNEQYF | TGTGCCAGTAGCCTTCAGGGGAGGGGAAACGAGCAGTACTTC
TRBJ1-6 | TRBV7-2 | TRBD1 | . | CASSSIGQGRSPLHF | TGTGCCAGCAGCTCGATAGGACAGGGGAGATCACCCCTCCACTTT
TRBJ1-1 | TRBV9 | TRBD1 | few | CASSASTGVFTEAFF | TGTGCCAGCAGCGCCTCGACAGGGGTATTTACTGAAGCTTTCTTT
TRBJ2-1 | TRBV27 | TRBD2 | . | CASSFMRLAASYNEQFF | TGTGCCAGCAGTTTCATGAGACTAGCGGCGTCTTACAATGAGCAGTTCTTC
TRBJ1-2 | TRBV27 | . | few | CASSYGAGSVYGYTF | TGTGCCAGCAGTTACGGCGCGGGGAGCGTCTATGGCTACACCTTC
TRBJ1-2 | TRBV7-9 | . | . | CASSLGTGISGYTF | TGTGCCAGCAGCTTAGGCACAGGGATAAGTGGCTACACCTTC
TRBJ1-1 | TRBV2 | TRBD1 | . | CASSKDVTGGNTEAFF | TGTGCCAGCAGCAAAGACGTGACAGGGGGGAACACTGAAGCTTTCTTT
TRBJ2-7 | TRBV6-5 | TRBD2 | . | CASSFEREREQYF | TGTGCCAGCAGTTTCGAGCGGGAGCGGGAGCAGTACTTC
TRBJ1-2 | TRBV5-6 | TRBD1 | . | CASSPGQGASLHGYTF | TGTGCCAGCAGCCCGGGACAGGGGGCGAGCCTCCATGGCTACACCTTC
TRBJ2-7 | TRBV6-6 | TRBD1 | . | CASSPGQGRGGEQYF | TGTGCCAGCAGTCCCGGACAGGGTAGAGGTGGAGAGCAGTACTTC
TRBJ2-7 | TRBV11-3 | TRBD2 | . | CASSLGTSGADEQYF | TGTGCCAGCAGCTTAGGTACTAGCGGGGCCGACGAGCAGTACTTC
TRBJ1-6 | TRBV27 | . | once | CASSPWTDVNSPLHF | TGTGCCAGCAGTCCCTGGACAGATGTTAATTCACCCCTCCACTTT
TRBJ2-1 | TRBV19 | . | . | CASKEDRGTNNEQFF | TGTGCCAGTAAGGAGGACAGAGGGACCAACAATGAGCAGTTCTTC
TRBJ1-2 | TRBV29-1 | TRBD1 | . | CSATGGRGYTF | TGCAGCGCCACAGGGGGCCGGGGCTACACCTTC